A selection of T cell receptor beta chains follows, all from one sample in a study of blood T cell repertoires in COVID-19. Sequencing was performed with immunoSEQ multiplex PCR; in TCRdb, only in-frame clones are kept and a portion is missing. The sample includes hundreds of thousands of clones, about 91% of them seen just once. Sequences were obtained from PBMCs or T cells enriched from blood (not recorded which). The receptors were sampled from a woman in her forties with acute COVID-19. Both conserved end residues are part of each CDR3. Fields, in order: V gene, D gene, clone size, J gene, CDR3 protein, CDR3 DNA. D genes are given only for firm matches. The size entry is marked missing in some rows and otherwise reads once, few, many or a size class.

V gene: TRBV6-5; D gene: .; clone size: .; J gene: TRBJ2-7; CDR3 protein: CASSYERTGFEQYF; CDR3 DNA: TGTGCCAGCAGTTACGAGAGGACGGGGTTCGAGCAGTACTTC
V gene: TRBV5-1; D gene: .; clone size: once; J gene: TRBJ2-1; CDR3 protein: CASSFTSSYNEQFF; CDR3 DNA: TGCGCCAGCAGCTTCACGAGCTCCTACAATGAGCAGTTCTTC
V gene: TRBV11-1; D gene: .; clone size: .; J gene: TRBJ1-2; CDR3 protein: CASSLNRDPNYGYTF; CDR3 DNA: TGTGCCAGCAGCTTAAACAGGGACCCAAACTATGGCTACACCTTC
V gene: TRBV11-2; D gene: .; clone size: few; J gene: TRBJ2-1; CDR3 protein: CASSHSSGTFLFF; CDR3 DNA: TGTGCCAGCAGCCATAGCTCCGGGACATTTCTGTTCTTC
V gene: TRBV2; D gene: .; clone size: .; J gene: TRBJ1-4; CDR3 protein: CASSANRATNEKLFF; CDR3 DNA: TGTGCCAGCAGCGCCAACAGGGCAACTAATGAAAAACTGTTTTTT
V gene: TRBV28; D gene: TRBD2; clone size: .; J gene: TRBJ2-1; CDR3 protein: CASSTVQGAMGLAGVDEQFF; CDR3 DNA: TGTGCCAGCAGTACGGTACAGGGAGCAATGGGACTAGCGGGAGTAGATGAGCAGTTCTTC
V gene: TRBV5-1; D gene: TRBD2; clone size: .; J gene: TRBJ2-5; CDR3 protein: CASSLASSGSGETQYF; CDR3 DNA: TGCGCCAGCAGCTTGGCCAGTAGCGGGAGCGGAGAGACCCAGTACTTC
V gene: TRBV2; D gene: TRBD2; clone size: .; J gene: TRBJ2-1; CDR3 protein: CASKFSGYNEQFF; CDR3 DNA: TGTGCCAGCAAGTTTAGCGGGTACAATGAGCAGTTCTTC
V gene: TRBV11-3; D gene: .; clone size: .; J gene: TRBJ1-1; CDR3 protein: CASSLEVLEMNTEAFF; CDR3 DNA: TGTGCCAGCAGCTTAGAAGTACTAGAGATGAACACTGAAGCTTTCTTT
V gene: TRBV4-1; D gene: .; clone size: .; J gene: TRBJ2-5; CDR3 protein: CASSQVLGVVQETQYF; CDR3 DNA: TGCGCCAGCAGCCAAGTTCTCGGGGTCGTCCAAGAGACCCAGTACTTC
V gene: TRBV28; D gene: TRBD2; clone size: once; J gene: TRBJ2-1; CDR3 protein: CASSFAREEGSDEQFF; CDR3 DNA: TGTGCCAGCAGTTTTGCGCGGGAGGAGGGTTCGGATGAGCAGTTCTTC
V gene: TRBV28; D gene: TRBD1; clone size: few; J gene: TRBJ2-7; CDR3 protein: CASSDPGTGFYEQYF; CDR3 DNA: TGTGCCAGCAGTGACCCCGGGACAGGGTTCTACGAGCAGTACTTC
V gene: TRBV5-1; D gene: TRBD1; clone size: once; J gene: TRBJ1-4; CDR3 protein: CASSLGGQGREKLFF; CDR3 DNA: TGCGCCAGCAGCTTGGGGGGACAGGGGCGTGAAAAACTGTTTTTT
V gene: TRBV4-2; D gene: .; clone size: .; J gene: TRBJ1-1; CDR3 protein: CASSQVGTARSNTEAFF; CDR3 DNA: TGTGCCAGCAGCCAAGTTGGTACTGCCAGGTCGAACACTGAAGCTTTCTTT
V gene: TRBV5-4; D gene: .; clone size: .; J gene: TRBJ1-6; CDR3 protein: CASSSWGLGNSPLHF; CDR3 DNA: TGTGCCAGCAGCTCGTGGGGACTGGGGAATTCACCCCTCCACTTT
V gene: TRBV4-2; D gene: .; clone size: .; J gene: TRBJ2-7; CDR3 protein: CASSQDLAGGNEQYF; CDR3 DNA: TGTGCCAGCAGCCAAGATTTGGCAGGGGGGAACGAGCAGTACTTC
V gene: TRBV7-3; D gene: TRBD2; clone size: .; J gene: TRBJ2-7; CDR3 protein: CASSSNPNTPSGSEQYF; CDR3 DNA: TGTGCCAGCAGCTCTAATCCCAACACGCCTAGCGGGAGCGAGCAGTACTTC
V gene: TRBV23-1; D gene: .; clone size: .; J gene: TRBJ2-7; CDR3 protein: CASSQSPGVGEASAYEQYF; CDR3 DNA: TGCGCCAGCAGTCAATCCCCGGGGGTGGGGGAAGCAAGTGCCTACGAGCAGTACTTC
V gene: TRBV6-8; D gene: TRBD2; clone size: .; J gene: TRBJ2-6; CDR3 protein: CASSYPETITELAGGPGANVLTF; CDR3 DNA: TGTGCCAGCAGTTACCCAGAAACTATCACAGAACTAGCGGGAGGTCCTGGGGCCAACGTCCTGACTTTC
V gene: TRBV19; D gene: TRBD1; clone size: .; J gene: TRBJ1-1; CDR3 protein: CASSELRDRNTEAFF; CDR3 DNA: TGTGCCAGTAGTGAACTCCGGGACAGGAACACTGAAGCTTTCTTT
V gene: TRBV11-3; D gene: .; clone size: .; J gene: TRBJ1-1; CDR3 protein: CASSFSRINTEAFF; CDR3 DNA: TGTGCCAGCAGCTTTTCTCGTATCAACACTGAAGCTTTCTTT
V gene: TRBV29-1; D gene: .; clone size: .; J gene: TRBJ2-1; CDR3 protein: CSVKLDYNEQFF; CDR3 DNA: TGCAGCGTTAAACTAGATTACAATGAGCAGTTCTTC
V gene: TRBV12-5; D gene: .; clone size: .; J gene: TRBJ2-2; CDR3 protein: CASGLRLPMIGTGELFF; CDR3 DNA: TGTGCTAGTGGTTTGCGCCTGCCCATGATCGGCACCGGGGAGCTGTTTTTT
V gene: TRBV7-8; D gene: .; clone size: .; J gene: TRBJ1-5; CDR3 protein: CASSLNNQPQHF; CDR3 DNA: TGTGCCAGCAGCCTCAATAATCAGCCCCAGCATTTT
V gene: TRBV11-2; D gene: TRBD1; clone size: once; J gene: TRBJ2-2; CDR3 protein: CASSPGTGFGELFF; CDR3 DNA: TGTGCCAGCAGCCCCGGGACAGGGTTCGGGGAGCTGTTTTTT
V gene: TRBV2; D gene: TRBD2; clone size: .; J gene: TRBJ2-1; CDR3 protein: CASSYGLAGDLYNEQFF; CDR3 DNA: TGTGCCAGCAGCTACGGACTAGCGGGAGACTTATACAATGAGCAGTTCTTC
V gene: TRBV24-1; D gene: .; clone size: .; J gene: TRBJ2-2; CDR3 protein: CATRDKYTGELFF; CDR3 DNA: TGTGCCACCAGGGACAAATACACCGGGGAGCTGTTTTTT
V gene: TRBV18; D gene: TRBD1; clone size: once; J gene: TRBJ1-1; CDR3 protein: CASSPGQGSITEAFF; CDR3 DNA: TGTGCCAGCTCACCGGGACAGGGGTCGATCACTGAAGCTTTCTTT
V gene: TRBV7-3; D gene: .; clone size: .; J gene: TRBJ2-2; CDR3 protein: CASSPGQNTGELFF; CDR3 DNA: TGTGCCAGCAGCCCGGGACAGAACACCGGGGAGCTGTTTTTT
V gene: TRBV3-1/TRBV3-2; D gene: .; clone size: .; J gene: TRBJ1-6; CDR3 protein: CASSQLSSSYNSPLHF; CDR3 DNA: TGTGCCAGCAGCCAGTTGTCTAGCTCCTATAATTCACCCCTCCACTTT
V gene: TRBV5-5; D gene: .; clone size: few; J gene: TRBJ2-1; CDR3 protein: CASSFLYEQFF; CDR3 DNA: TGTGCCAGCAGCTTTCTCTATGAGCAGTTCTTC
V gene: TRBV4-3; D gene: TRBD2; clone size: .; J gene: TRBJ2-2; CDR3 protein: CASSQSGSTGELFF; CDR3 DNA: TGCGCCAGCAGCCAGAGCGGGAGTACCGGGGAGCTGTTTTTT
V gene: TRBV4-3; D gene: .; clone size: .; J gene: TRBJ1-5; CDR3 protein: CASSQDQGLKQPQHF; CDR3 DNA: TGCGCCAGCAGCCAAGATCAGGGGCTAAAACAGCCCCAGCATTTT
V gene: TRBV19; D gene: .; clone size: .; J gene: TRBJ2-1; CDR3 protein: CASSGLRLLNEQFF; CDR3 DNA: TGTGCCAGTTCCGGACTACGGCTTTTAAATGAGCAGTTCTTC
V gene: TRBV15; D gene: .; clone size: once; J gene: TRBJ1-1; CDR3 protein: CATSRDRMNTEAFF; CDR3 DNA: TGTGCCACCAGCAGAGACCGTATGAACACTGAAGCTTTCTTT
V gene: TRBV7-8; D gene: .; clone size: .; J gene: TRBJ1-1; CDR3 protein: CASSFRQVNTEAFF; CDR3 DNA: TGTGCCAGCAGCTTTCGACAGGTGAACACTGAAGCTTTCTTT
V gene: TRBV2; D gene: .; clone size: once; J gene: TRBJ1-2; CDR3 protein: CASSLGRDGYGYTF; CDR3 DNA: TGTGCCAGCAGTTTAGGGCGGGATGGCTATGGCTACACCTTC